Included here is one T cell receptor (beta chain) sequence, with context. These data are taken from a study of control samples from healthy donors and cancer patients. The assay was immunoSEQ multiplex PCR, and TCRdb's table has in-frame clones only and misses some. The sample records over 150,000 clones, nearly 96% being singletons. The V segment lost 2 bases and the J segment 7 bases; nucleotides outside the gene matches: 10. This CDR3 has 16 residues. Germline CDR1 ENHRY, CDR2 SYGVKD. This chain connects TRBV10-3 to TRBJ2-5; 10 bases map to TRBD2. The sequenced sample was blood. The TCR comes from a woman younger than 45 in good health. This chain's CDR3 is CAISEILAGAGVTQYF. In nucleotides, the CDR3 is TGTGCCATCAGTGAGATTCTAGCGGGGGCTGGGGTGACCCAGTACTTC.